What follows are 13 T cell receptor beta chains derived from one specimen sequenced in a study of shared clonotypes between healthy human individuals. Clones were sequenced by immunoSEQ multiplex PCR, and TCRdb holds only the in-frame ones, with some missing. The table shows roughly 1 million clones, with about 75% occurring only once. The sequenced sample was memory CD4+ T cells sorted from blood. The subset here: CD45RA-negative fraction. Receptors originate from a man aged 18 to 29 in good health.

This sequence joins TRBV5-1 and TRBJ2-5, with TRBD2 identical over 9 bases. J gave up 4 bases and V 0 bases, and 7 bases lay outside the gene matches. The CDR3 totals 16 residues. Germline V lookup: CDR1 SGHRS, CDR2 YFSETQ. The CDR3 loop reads CASSLAASGVGETQYF. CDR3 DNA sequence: TGCGCCAGCAGCTTGGCCGCTAGCGGGGTGGGAGAGACCCAGTACTTC.

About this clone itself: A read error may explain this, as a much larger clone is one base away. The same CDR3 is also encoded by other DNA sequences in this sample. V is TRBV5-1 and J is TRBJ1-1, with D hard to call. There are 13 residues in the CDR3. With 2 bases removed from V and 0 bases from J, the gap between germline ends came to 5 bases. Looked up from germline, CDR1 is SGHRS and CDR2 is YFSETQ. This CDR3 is CASSLGMNTEAFF. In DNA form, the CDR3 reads TGCGCCAGCAGCTTAGGGATGAACACTGAAGCTTTCTTT. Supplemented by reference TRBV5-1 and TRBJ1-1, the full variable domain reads KAGVTQTPRYLIKTRGQQVTLSCSPISGHRSVSWYQQTPGQGLQFLFEYFSETQRNKGNFPGRFSGRQFSNSRSEMNVSTLELGDSALYLCASSLGMNTEAFFGQGTRLTVV.

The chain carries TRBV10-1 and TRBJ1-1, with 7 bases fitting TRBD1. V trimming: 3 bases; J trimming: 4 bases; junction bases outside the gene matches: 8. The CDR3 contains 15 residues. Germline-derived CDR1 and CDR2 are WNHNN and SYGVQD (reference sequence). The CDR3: CASSDRQGAGTEAFF. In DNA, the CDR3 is TGCGCCAGCAGTGATCGACAGGGAGCCGGCACTGAAGCTTTCTTT.

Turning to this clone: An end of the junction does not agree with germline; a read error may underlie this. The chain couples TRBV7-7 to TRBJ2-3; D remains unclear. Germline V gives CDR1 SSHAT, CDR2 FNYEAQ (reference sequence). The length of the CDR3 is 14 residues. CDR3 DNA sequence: TGTGCTAGCAGCTCCTTTCGAATCGCAGATACGCAGTATTTT. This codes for CASSSFRIADTQYF.

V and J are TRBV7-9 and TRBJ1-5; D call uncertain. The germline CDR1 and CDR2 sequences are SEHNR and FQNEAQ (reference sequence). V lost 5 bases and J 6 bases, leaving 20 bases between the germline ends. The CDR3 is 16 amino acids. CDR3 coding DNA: TGTGCCAGCAGCCTCTCTTCGGGCGAAGGGAGTCAGCCCCAGCATTTT. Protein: CASSLSSGEGSQPQHF.

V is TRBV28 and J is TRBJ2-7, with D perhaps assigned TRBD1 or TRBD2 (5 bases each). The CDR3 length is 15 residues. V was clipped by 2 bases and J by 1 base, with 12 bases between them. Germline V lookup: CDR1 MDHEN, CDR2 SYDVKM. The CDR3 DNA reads TGTGCCAGCAGTTTAGGCCGGGACGGGTCCTACGAGCAGTACTTC. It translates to CASSLGRDGSYEQYF.

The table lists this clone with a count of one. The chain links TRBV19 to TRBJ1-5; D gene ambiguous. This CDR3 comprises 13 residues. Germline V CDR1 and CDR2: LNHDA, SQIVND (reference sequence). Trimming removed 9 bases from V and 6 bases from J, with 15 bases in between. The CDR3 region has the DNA TGTGCCAGCTCTTACACGGAGGTTCAGCCCCAGCATTTT. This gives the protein CASSYTEVQPQHF.

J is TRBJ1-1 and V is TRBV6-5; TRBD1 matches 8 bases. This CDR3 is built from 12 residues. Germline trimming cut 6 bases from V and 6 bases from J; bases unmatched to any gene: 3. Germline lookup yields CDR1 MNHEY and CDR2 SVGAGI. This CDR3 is CASRTQGAEAFF. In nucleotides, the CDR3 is TGTGCCAGCAGAACACAGGGGGCTGAAGCTTTCTTT.

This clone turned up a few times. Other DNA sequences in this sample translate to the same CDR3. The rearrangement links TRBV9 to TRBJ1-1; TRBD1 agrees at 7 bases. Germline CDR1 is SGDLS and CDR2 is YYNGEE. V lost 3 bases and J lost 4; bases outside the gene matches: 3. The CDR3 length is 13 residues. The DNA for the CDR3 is TGTGCCAGCAGCGCGACAGGGATCACTGAAGCTTTCTTT. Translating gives CASSATGITEAFF.

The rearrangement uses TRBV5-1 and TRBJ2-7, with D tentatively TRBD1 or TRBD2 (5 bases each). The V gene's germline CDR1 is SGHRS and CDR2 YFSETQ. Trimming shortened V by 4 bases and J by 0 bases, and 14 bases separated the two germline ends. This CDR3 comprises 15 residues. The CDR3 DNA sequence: TGCGCCAGCAGCGCGATATCGGGACCCTCCTACGAGCAGTACTTC. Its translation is CASSAISGPSYEQYF.

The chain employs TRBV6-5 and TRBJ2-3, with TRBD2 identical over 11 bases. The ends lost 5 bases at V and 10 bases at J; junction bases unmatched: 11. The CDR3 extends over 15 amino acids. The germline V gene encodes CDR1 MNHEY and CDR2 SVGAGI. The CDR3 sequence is CASSRGTSGGESQYF. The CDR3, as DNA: TGTGCCAGCAGTCGTGGGACTAGCGGCGGGGAGTCGCAGTATTTT.

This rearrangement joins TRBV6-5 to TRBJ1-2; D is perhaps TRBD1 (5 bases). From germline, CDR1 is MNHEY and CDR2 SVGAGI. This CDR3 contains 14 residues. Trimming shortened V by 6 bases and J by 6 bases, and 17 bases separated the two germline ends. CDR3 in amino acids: CASRTHTQGDGYTF. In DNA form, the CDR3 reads TGTGCCAGCAGGACACATACCCAAGGGGATGGCTACACCTTC.

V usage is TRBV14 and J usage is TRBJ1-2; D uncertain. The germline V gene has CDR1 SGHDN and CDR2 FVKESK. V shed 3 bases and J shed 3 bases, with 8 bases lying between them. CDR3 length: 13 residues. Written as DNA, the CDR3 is TGTGCCAGCAGCCAGGGTCTTCACTATGGCTACACCTTC. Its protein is CASSQGLHYGYTF.